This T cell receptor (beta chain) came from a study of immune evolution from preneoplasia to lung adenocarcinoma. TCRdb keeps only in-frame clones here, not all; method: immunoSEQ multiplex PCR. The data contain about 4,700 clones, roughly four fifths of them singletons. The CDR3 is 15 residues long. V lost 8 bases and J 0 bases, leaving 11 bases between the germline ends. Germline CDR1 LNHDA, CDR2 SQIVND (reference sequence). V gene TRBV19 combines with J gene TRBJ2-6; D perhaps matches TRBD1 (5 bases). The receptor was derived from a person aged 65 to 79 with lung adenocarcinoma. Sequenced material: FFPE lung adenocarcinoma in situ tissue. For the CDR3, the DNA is TGTGCCAGTTGGGGCAGCAGCTCTGGGGCCAACGTCCTGACTTTC. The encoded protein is CASWGSSSGANVLTF.